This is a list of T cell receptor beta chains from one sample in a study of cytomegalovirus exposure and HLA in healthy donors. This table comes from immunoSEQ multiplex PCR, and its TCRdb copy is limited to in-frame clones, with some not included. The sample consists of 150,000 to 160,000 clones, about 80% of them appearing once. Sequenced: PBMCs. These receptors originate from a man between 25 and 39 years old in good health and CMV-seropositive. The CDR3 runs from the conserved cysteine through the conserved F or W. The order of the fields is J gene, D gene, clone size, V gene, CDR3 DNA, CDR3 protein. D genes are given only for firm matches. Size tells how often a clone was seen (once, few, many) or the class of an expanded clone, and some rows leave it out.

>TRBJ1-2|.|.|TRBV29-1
TGCAGCGTAGAAGGGGGGCTTAACTATGGCTACACCTTC
CSVEGGLNYGYTF
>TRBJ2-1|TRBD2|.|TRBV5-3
TGTGCCAGAAGCTTCGGGGGGGCCTACTACAATGAGCAGTTCTTC
CARSFGGAYYNEQFF
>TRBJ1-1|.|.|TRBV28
TGTGCCAGCAGCTTCGGGTTCTCTGAAGCTTTCTTT
CASSFGFSEAFF
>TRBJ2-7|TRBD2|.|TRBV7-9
TGTGCCAGCAGCCCCCAGCGGGAGCCTACCGAGCAGTACTTC
CASSPQREPTEQYF
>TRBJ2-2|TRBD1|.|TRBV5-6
TGTGCCAGCAGCTCTACAGGGGAGTGGACCGGGGAGCTGTTTTTT
CASSSTGEWTGELFF
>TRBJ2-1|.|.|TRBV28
TGTGCCAGCAGTTCCCTAGGCGGAGACAATGAGCAGTTCTTC
CASSSLGGDNEQFF
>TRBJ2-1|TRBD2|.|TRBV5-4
TGTGCCAGCAGCTTACGGGACTACAGGCTTTTCTTC
CASSLRDYRLFF
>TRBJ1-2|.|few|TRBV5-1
TGCGCCAGCAGCTTACACGCGGGATCGAAATATGGCCACACCTTC
CASSLHAGSKYGHTF
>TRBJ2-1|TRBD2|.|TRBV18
TGTGCCAGCTCATCCTCTAGCGGTCAAGGCTCCTACAATGAGCAGTTCTTC
CASSSSSGQGSYNEQFF
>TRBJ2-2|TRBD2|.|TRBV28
TGTGCCAGCAGTTTACCGTGGGGGGGAGCGGGTACCGGGGAGCTGTTTTTT
CASSLPWGGAGTGELFF
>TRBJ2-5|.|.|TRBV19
TGTGCCAGTAGTAAACCACAGGGTGGCGGAGAGACCCAGTACTTC
CASSKPQGGGETQYF